This passage covers 20 T cell receptor beta chains from one sample sequenced in a study of CXCR3-negative and CXCR3-positive naive CD8 T cells. UMI-labeled 5' RACE TRB cDNA libraries were prepared from the cells. TCRdb re-called the 5' RACE reads and catalogs CDR3 proteins one per entry, DNA excluded. This sample's table has 45,000 or so distinct CDR3 sequences. The sequenced sample consisted of naive CXCR3- CD8+ T cells from blood. Subset defined: CD45RO-CCR7+CD27+CD95- naive CD8+ T cells lacking CXCR3 (TNR3-). These receptors originate from a human donor in good health. Some clones in this sample may be carry-over from other donors' samples.

The chain carries TRBV7-9 and TRBJ2-5; TCRdb reports TRBD2, a call that lacks DNA to check it against. The CDR3 covers 15 residues. Germline loops: CDR1 SEHNR, CDR2 FQNEAQ (reference sequence). The CDR3 reads CASSRLAGGQETQYF.

The rearrangement links TRBV27 to TRBJ2-7; TCRdb proposes TRBD2, but this gene call is untestable without DNA. This CDR3 has 14 residues. Germline V gives CDR1 MNHEY, CDR2 SMNVEV (reference sequence). CDR3 in amino acids: CASSLSSGRGEQYF.

The rearrangement joins TRBV2 to TRBJ2-7; TCRdb designates TRBD1, a call that cannot be tested without DNA. Germline CDR1 SNHLY, CDR2 FYNNEI. This CDR3 region has 14 residues. CDR3 region: CASLGGQGTHEQYF.

This chain uses TRBV5-1 with TRBJ2-5; the D call from TCRdb, TRBD2, cannot be confirmed without DNA. The CDR3 totals 18 residues. Germline CDR1 SGHRS, CDR2 YFSETQ. CDR3 sequence reads: CASSWKYLSGKNKETQYF.

The rearrangement uses TRBV5-1 and TRBJ2-3; the TCRdb call, TRBD1, lacks DNA for checking. The CDR3 contains 14 residues. The V gene's germline CDR1 is SGHRS and CDR2 YFSETQ. CDR3 in amino acids: CASSLRQGADTQYF.

This sequence joins TRBV28 and TRBJ2-5; TCRdb picks TRBD1, but there is no DNA to check that call. The CDR3 contains 14 residues. Germline CDR1 reads MDHEN; CDR2 reads SYDVKM. The CDR3 sequence is CASRSTEYQETQYF.

This sequence joins TRBV28 and TRBJ2-5; the TCRdb D gene call, TRBD1, has no DNA to confirm it. The CDR3 has 16 amino acids. CDR1 and CDR2 from the germline V gene are MDHEN and SYDVKM. The CDR3: CASSGDRGPGEETQYF. The full variable domain, in which reference TRBV28 and TRBJ2-5 provide the parts outside the CDR3, is DVKVTQSSRYLVKRTGEKVFLECVQDMDHENMFWYRQDPGLGLRLIYFSYDVKMKEKGDIPEGYSVSREKKERFSLILESASTNQTSMYLCASSGDRGPGEETQYFGPGTRLLVL.

The chain uses TRBV20-1 and TRBJ2-5; TCRdb lists TRBD2, though no DNA is available to test this call. In germline, CDR1 is DFQATT, CDR2 SNEGSKA (reference sequence). There are 15 residues in the CDR3. CDR3 protein: CSDRQAPLYQETQYF.

This chain uses TRBV27 with TRBJ2-3. Germline CDR1 is MNHEY and CDR2 is SMNVEV (reference sequence). CDR3 length: 13 residues. The CDR3 is CASSSDYTDTQYF.

This chain links TRBV7-9 with TRBJ2-2; TCRdb proposes TRBD2, but this gene call is untestable without DNA. Germline-derived CDR1 and CDR2 are SEHNR and FQNEAQ (reference sequence). The CDR3 extends over 16 amino acids. The CDR3 protein is CASSVNLAKNTGELFF.

The chain recombines TRBV29-1 with TRBJ2-6. CDR1 and CDR2 (germline): SQVTM, ANQGSEA. CDR3 length: 14 amino acids. CDR3 protein: CSVETDSGANVLTF.

The V and J genes are TRBV6-5 and TRBJ2-5; there is no DNA to check the TCRdb D call of TRBD1. Germline lookup yields CDR1 MNHEY and CDR2 SVGAGI. The CDR3 covers 14 residues. Here the CDR3 reads CASSSPGGGLTQYF.

V and J are TRBV19 and TRBJ2-1; TCRdb returns TRBD1, unconfirmable since there is no DNA. The CDR3 covers 17 residues. Germline CDR1 is LNHDA and CDR2 is SQIVND (reference sequence). This CDR3 reads CASSIVWGRGSYNEQFF.

V gene TRBV6-6 combines with J gene TRBJ2-1; with no DNA, the TCRdb D assignment of TRBD1 cannot be verified. The CDR3 extends over 14 amino acids. Per germline, CDR1 MNHNY and CDR2 SVGAGI (reference sequence). CDR3 amino acids: CATPGVGSYNEQFF.

The chain is built from TRBV6-5 and TRBJ1-1. The CDR3 is made up of 14 amino acids. The germline CDR1 and CDR2 sequences are MNHEY and SVGAGI. CDR3 region: CASSYRTLGTEAFF.

The chain joins TRBV7-3 to TRBJ2-3; TCRdb picks TRBD1, but there is no DNA to check that call. The CDR3 is 15 residues long. CDR1 is SGHTA, CDR2 FQGTGA, per germline. This chain's CDR3 is CASSETGGRADTQYF.

This chain joins TRBV3-1 and TRBJ2-1; TCRdb names TRBD2, which stays unverified in the absence of DNA. CDR1 is LGHDT, CDR2 YNNKEL, per germline (reference sequence). The CDR3 loop spans 16 amino acids. This CDR3 reads CASSQVSGEGDNEQFF.

The gene calls are TRBV5-1 and TRBJ2-5; TCRdb gives TRBD2 as the D gene, but with no DNA this cannot be confirmed. The CDR3 covers 14 residues. Germline V lookup: CDR1 SGHRS, CDR2 YFSETQ. The chain's CDR3 is CASSAGLAKETQYF.

The genes are TRBV7-9 and TRBJ2-3; TCRdb reports TRBD1, a call that lacks DNA to check it against. Germline CDR1 SEHNR, CDR2 FQNEAQ (reference sequence). The CDR3 is 16 residues long. The CDR3 sequence is CASSFRRGPGRDTQYF.

This chain links TRBV20-1 with TRBJ2-7; TCRdb indicates TRBD1, and absent DNA this call remains unverified. The germline gives CDR1 DFQATT, CDR2 SNEGSKA (reference sequence). The CDR3 spans 12 residues. The CDR3 loop reads CSARTGSYEQYF.